This passage covers 8 T cell receptor beta chains from one sample sequenced in a study of control samples from healthy donors and cancer patients. Using immunoSEQ multiplex PCR, the repertoire was profiled, and TCRdb retains in-frame clones only, with some absent. The sample contains roughly 130,000 clones, less than 95% of which appear only once. The sequencing sample was made of blood. The receptors here all came from a man aged 25-40 years in good health.

The V call is TRBV5-1, the J call TRBJ1-3, with a possible D match to TRBD1 (5 bases). The CDR3 loop spans 16 amino acids. The V and J ends lost 7 bases and 0 bases respectively, with 17 bases between them. CDR1 is SGHRS, CDR2 YFSETQ, per germline. The CDR3 DNA reads as TGCGCCAGCTCTCGGGACCCCCGGAGCTCTGGAAACACCATATATTTT. Encoded protein: CASSRDPRSSGNTIYF.

V gene TRBV28 combines with J gene TRBJ1-3; maybe TRBD1 (5 bases). Trimming removed 8 bases from V and 0 bases from J, with 8 bases in between. This CDR3 has 13 amino acids. CDR1 and CDR2 (germline): MDHEN, SYDVKM. Here the CDR3 DNA reads TGTGCCAGCCAGGGAGTCTCTGGAAACACCATATATTTT. This encodes CASQGVSGNTIYF.

The V gene is TRBV6-2 or TRBV6-3, the J gene TRBJ1-5; 7 nucleotides align to TRBD1. The germline CDR1 and CDR2 sequences are MNHEY and SVGEGT. Germline trimming cut 0 bases from V and 3 bases from J; bases unmatched to any gene: 5. CDR3 length: 16 residues. CDR3 nucleotides: TGTGCCAGCAGTTACTCGGACAGGTCACCCAATCAGCCCCAGCATTTT. Translating it yields CASSYSDRSPNQPQHF.

J is TRBJ2-5 and V is TRBV12-5, with 9 positions matching TRBD1. Germline V gene lookup returns CDR1 LGHNT and CDR2 FRNRAP. J lost 5 bases, V lost 6 bases, and 7 bases had no gene match. The CDR3 loop spans 14 amino acids. This CDR3 is CASGEQGARETQYF. CDR3 DNA sequence: TGTGCTAGTGGGGAACAGGGGGCGCGGGAGACCCAGTACTTC.

This chain joins TRBV7-9 and TRBJ2-6; D is uncertain. V lost 6 bases and J 0 bases, leaving 9 bases between the germline ends. Germline CDR1 SEHNR, CDR2 FQNEAQ (reference sequence). The CDR3 has 15 amino acids. This chain's CDR3 is CASSLQSSGANVLTF. CDR3 bases: TGTGCCAGCAGTCTCCAGAGCTCTGGGGCCAACGTCCTGACTTTC. The full variable domain, in which reference TRBV7-9 and TRBJ2-6 provide the parts outside the CDR3, is DTGVSQNPRHKITKRGQNVTFRCDPISEHNRLYWYRQTLGQGPEFLTYFQNEAQLEKSRLLSDRFSAERPKGSFSTLEIQRTEQGDSAMYLCASSLQSSGANVLTFGAGSRLTVL.

CDR3 sequence: CASGSQGGITEAFF. CDR3 in DNA: TGTGCTAGTGGTTCACAGGGAGGGATCACTGAAGCTTTCTTT. V usage is TRBV12-5 and J usage is TRBJ1-1; TRBD1 is a possible D gene (6 bases). Germline lookup yields CDR1 LGHNT and CDR2 FRNRAP. The CDR3 has 14 amino acids. Trimming left V 4 bases short and J 4 bases short, with 13 bases between.

The gene calls are TRBV11-2 and TRBJ2-2; D gene uncertain. Per the germline V gene, CDR1 is SGHAT and CDR2 is FQNNGV. V lost 5 bases and J lost 6, with 4 bases in between. This CDR3 has 11 residues. CDR3 sequence: CASSPAGELFF. CDR3 bases: TGTGCCAGCAGCCCGGCCGGGGAGCTGTTTTTT.

V usage is TRBV3-1 (or the pseudogene TRBV3-2) and J usage is TRBJ1-6; maybe TRBD1 (6 bases). The CDR3 runs 14 residues. The V end lost 3 bases, the J end lost 8 bases, and 11 bases lay between the germline ends. Per germline, CDR1 LGHDT and CDR2 YNNKEL (reference sequence). Here the CDR3 reads CASSQGASDSPLHF. The CDR3 DNA is TGTGCCAGCAGCCAGGGGGCATCGGATTCACCCCTCCACTTT.